The 20 T cell receptor beta chains below were found in one sample sequenced in a study of shared clonotypes between healthy human individuals. This table comes from immunoSEQ multiplex PCR, and its TCRdb copy is limited to in-frame clones, with some not included. The data hold about 2.3 million clones, with over 90% observed a single time. Specimen: naive CD4+ T cells from PBMCs. Subset described: CD45RA+ positively selected. These receptors all come from a man aged 18-30 years in good health. Some clones in this sample may be carry-over from other donors' samples.

The chain uses TRBV4-1 and TRBJ2-3; 9 bases are a match to TRBD2. This CDR3 has 16 amino acids. With 2 bases clipped from V and 3 bases from J, the junction kept 6 bases outside the gene matches. Germline-derived CDR1 and CDR2 are MGHRA and YSYEKL. The CDR3 spells CASSQSEAGGTDTQYF. CDR3 in DNA: TGCGCCAGCAGCCAATCCGAAGCGGGAGGTACAGATACGCAGTATTTT.

This rearrangement joins TRBV7-2 to TRBJ1-1; a weak D match, TRBD1 (6 bases). CDR3 length: 14 amino acids. V was clipped by 5 bases and J by 5 bases, with 15 bases between them. Germline-derived CDR1 and CDR2 are SGHTA and FQGNSA. The CDR3 loop is CASSINRVGTEAFF. In DNA, the CDR3 is TGTGCCAGCAGCATTAACAGGGTTGGGACTGAAGCTTTCTTT.

This chain connects TRBV27 to TRBJ2-7; D is perhaps TRBD1 (5 bases). Germline CDR1 reads MNHEY; CDR2 reads SMNVEV (reference sequence). This CDR3 spans 14 amino acids. Deletions cut 4 bases from V and 1 base from J, with 11 bases between. This CDR3 is CASSYEDSSYEQYF. For the CDR3, the DNA is TGTGCCAGCAGTTATGAAGACAGTTCCTACGAGCAGTACTTC.

V is TRBV4-2 and J is TRBJ2-2, with 11 bases lining up with TRBD2. Germline loops: CDR1 LGHNA, CDR2 YNFKEQ. There are 18 residues in the CDR3. V shed 1 base and J 5 bases; nucleotides not matched to a gene: 9. CDR3 bases: TGTGCCAGCAGCCAAGGGGCTAGCGGGAGGCCCGGGACCGGGGAGCTGTTTTTT. As protein: CASSQGASGRPGTGELFF.

With respect to this clone: The same CDR3 also results from other DNA sequences found in this sample. The chain joins TRBV6-1 to TRBJ2-7, with 7 positions matching TRBD1. The CDR3 sequence is 13 residues long. Germline CDR1 reads MNHNS; CDR2 reads SASEGT. The ends lost 4 bases at V and 3 bases at J; junction bases unmatched: 3. CDR3 region: CASSAGQLYEQYF. The CDR3 nucleotides read TGTGCCAGCAGTGCGGGACAGCTCTACGAGCAGTACTTC.

The chain combines TRBV5-1 with TRBJ2-2; 7 nucleotides match TRBD1. This CDR3 is 14 amino acids long. Germline V gene sequence: CDR1 SGHRS, CDR2 YFSETQ. The V gene end was trimmed by 4 bases and the J gene end by 3 bases; junction bases not matched to a gene: 3. The CDR3 coding sequence is TGCGCCAGCAGCCGACAGGGAGACACCGGGGAGCTGTTTTTT. Its translation: CASSRQGDTGELFF.

This rearrangement joins TRBV28 to TRBJ1-1, with D possibly TRBD1 on 5 matching bases. Trimming shortened V by 7 bases and J by 3 bases, and 9 bases separated the two germline ends. The CDR3 sequence is 12 residues long. From germline, CDR1 is MDHEN and CDR2 SYDVKM. The CDR3 DNA reads as TGTGCCAGCAATATACAGGACACTGAAGCTTTCTTT. It translates to CASNIQDTEAFF.

The chain is built from TRBV2 and TRBJ1-2; 7 bases align to TRBD1. The CDR3 extends over 12 amino acids. The V gene's germline CDR1 is SNHLY and CDR2 FYNNEI. Trimming cost V 6 bases and J 7 bases; bases outside gene matches: 5. The CDR3 nucleotides read TGTGCCAGCAGAAAGGGGGCGGGTGGCTACACCTTC. It yields the protein CASRKGAGGYTF. The full variable domain, in which reference TRBV2 and TRBJ1-2 provide the parts outside the CDR3, is EPEVTQTPSHQVTQMGQEVILRCVPISNHLYFYWYRQILGQKVEFLVSFYNNEISEKSEIFDDQFSVERPDGSNFTLKIRSTKLEDSAMYFCASRKGAGGYTFGSGTRLTVV.

V is TRBV5-8 and J is TRBJ2-2; a weak D match, TRBD2 (6 bases). CDR3 length: 15 residues. Germline assignment: CDR1 SGHTS and CDR2 YDEGEE. Trimming removed 0 bases at V and 3 bases at J, with 9 bases between. CDR3 protein: CASSLAGLHTGELFF. CDR3 nucleotide sequence: TGTGCCAGCAGCTTGGCGGGACTTCACACCGGGGAGCTGTTTTTT.

The chain is built from TRBV27 and TRBJ2-7; 10 bases agree with TRBD1. Germline V lookup: CDR1 MNHEY, CDR2 SMNVEV (reference sequence). V lost 6 bases and J lost 2; bases outside the gene matches: 7. The CDR3 runs 15 residues. CDR3 nucleotide sequence: TGTGCCAGCAGACCGGGACAGGGGCTGCCCTACGAGCAGTACTTC. Protein: CASRPGQGLPYEQYF.

Here the CDR3 reads CASSKGDRGWNEQFF. As DNA, the CDR3 is TGTGCCAGCAGCAAAGGGGACAGGGGGTGGAATGAGCAGTTCTTC. V and J are TRBV11-3 and TRBJ2-1, with 11 bases lining up with TRBD1. V lost 5 bases, J lost 7 bases, and 7 bases stayed unmatched. CDR1 SGHNT and CDR2 YENEEA come from the germline V gene. The CDR3 runs 15 residues.

CDR3 residues: CASSSGGYDYGYTF. For the CDR3, the DNA is TGTGCCAGCAGTTCGGGGGGGTACGACTATGGCTACACCTTC. The genes are TRBV28 and TRBJ1-2, with D perhaps matching TRBD1 (5 bases). CDR1 is MDHEN, CDR2 SYDVKM, per germline. V lost 4 bases to trimming and J lost 3 bases, with 12 bases between them. The CDR3 is 14 amino acids.

The rearrangement uses TRBV15 and TRBJ1-1; D might be TRBD1 (5 bases). V shed 0 bases and J shed 0 bases, with 14 bases lying between them. This CDR3 comprises 17 residues. In germline, CDR1 is LNHNV, CDR2 YYDKDF (reference sequence). CDR3 amino acids: CATSREPPTVLNTEAFF. CDR3 sequence (DNA): TGTGCCACCAGCAGAGAACCCCCGACAGTACTGAACACTGAAGCTTTCTTT. Looking up the rest from reference TRBV15 and TRBJ1-1 gives the full variable domain: DAMVIQNPRYQVTQFGKPVTLSCSQTLNHNVMYWYQQKSSQAPKLLFHYYDKDFNNEADTPDNFQSRRPNTSFCFLDIRSPGLGDTAMYLCATSREPPTVLNTEAFFGQGTRLTVV.

The gene calls are TRBV10-3 and TRBJ1-5, with a tentative D call TRBD1 (5 bases). CDR3 length: 13 residues. Trimming took 8 bases from V and 2 from J, leaving 10 bases between them. Germline CDR1 ENHRY, CDR2 SYGVKD. The CDR3 protein is CAIGGAGNQPQHF. CDR3 nucleotides: TGTGCCATCGGTGGGGCGGGCAATCAGCCCCAGCATTTT.

This chain connects TRBV29-1 to TRBJ1-4; no definite D call. Germline loops: CDR1 SQVTM, CDR2 ANQGSEA. The CDR3 extends over 13 amino acids. Deletions cut 7 bases from V and 7 bases from J, with 16 bases between. The CDR3 DNA sequence: TGCAGCGGCACACAGACCAGAGGTGAAAAACTGTTTTTT. The encoded protein is CSGTQTRGEKLFF.

The chain joins TRBV19 to TRBJ1-4; perhaps TRBD1 as D (6 bases). This CDR3 has 15 residues. The germline gives CDR1 LNHDA, CDR2 SQIVND (reference sequence). Trimming removed 5 bases at V and 7 bases at J, with 17 bases between. As DNA, the CDR3 is TGTGCCAGTAGTGCCACAGGGAGTTTAAGTGAAAAACTGTTTTTT. It translates to CASSATGSLSEKLFF.

This chain joins TRBV4-2 and TRBJ2-2; D not resolved. Germline lookup yields CDR1 LGHNA and CDR2 YNFKEQ. V lost 1 base and J lost 5, with 8 bases in between. The CDR3 extends over 14 amino acids. This chain's CDR3 is CASSQGLRTGELFF. The CDR3 coding sequence is TGTGCCAGCAGCCAAGGTCTACGTACCGGGGAGCTGTTTTTT.

This clone was recorded only once. V and J are TRBV5-8 and TRBJ2-7; TRBD2 might be the D (5 bases). This CDR3 is 15 amino acids long. The ends were cut back, 3 bases at V and 6 bases at J, with 19 bases in the middle. Germline V gives CDR1 SGHTS, CDR2 YDEGEE. CDR3 loop: CASSSGLRAGGEQYF. The CDR3 DNA reads TGTGCCAGCAGCTCGGGCCTTCGGGCAGGAGGCGAGCAGTACTTC.

The chain links TRBV14 to TRBJ2-3, with D possibly being TRBD1 (5 bases). V was clipped by 1 base and J by 2 bases, with 7 bases between them. CDR1 and CDR2 (germline): SGHDN, FVKESK. The CDR3 is 14 amino acids. The CDR3: CASSQATVTDTQYF. CDR3 in DNA: TGTGCCAGCAGCCAAGCGACAGTCACAGATACGCAGTATTTT.

The gene calls are TRBV4-2 and TRBJ2-3, with D tentatively TRBD1 (6 bases). The V end was cut by 7 bases, the J end by 3 bases, with 17 bases between. Germline V gene sequence: CDR1 LGHNA, CDR2 YNFKEQ. The CDR3 consists of 15 residues. CDR3 residues: CASKTGSLETDTQYF. Here the CDR3 DNA reads TGTGCCAGCAAAACAGGGAGTTTAGAGACAGATACGCAGTATTTT.